The sequence of this T cell receptor beta chain was determined in a study of cytomegalovirus exposure and HLA in healthy donors. Study-wide context: A prior analysis found 100 million to 140 million unique TCR beta sequences from some 200 million T cells.

Regarding donors, all were healthy bone marrow donors. This CDR3 is built from 14 residues. V dropped 0 bases and J dropped 1 base, with 7 bases sitting between them. Germline-derived CDR1 and CDR2 are MNHEY and SMNVEV (reference sequence). Primers: 60 Vbeta forward and 13 Jbeta reverse. TCRdb's table, derived via immunoSEQ multiplex PCR, lists solely in-frame clones and lacks some. Here the sample table reports about 70,000 clones. The source of this sequence is a young woman in good health and CMV-seronegative. Sequencing was performed on PBMCs. The chain combines TRBV27 with TRBJ2-7, with D possibly matching TRBD1 (5 bases). The CDR3: CASSLSRVSYEQYF. CDR3 coding DNA: TGTGCCAGCAGTTTATCCAGGGTTTCCTACGAGCAGTACTTC.